Given below is one T cell receptor beta chain in context. Its antigen is still unknown. The T cells that were sequenced for TCR beta were CD8+ and CD4+ cells from blood. Random hexamers were used to reverse transcribe an amount of about 0.45 to 1 ug RNA. Via MiXCR, TCRdb re-called the immunoSEQ multiplex PCR reads, giving one row per CDR3 protein. The table records approximately 150,000 distinct CDR3 sequences, 75% to 90% of them present only once. This sample was included in a study of CD8 T cells in Susac syndrome. The study, taken as a whole, reports: In its TCR sequencing and HLA analysis, the study acknowledged that the number of individuals was relatively small.

Germline CDR1 is MDHEN and CDR2 is SYDVKM. The CDR3 covers 12 residues. With 6 bases removed from V and 1 base from J, the gap between germline ends came to 6 bases. This clonotype was sampled from a human donor with multiple sclerosis. Sequenced: CD8+ T cells from PBMCs. The chain uses TRBV28 and TRBJ2-5; D gene unclear. The CDR3 reads CASSGLQETQYF. Written as DNA, the CDR3 is TGTGCCAGCAGCGGGCTCCAAGAGACCCAGTACTTC.